Below, 9 T cell receptor beta chains from the same sample are listed, as sequenced in a study of shared clonotypes between healthy human individuals. Naivety among CD8 cells was defined by CD45RO negativity and positive CCR7 selection, thereby excluding terminally differentiated effector memory CD45RA+ cells. The repertoire was sequenced with immunoSEQ multiplex PCR; TCRdb's copy has only in-frame clones and lacks some. The table lists more than 2 million clones, around 93% of them singletons, with about 1.7% in the top ten. The sequenced sample was naive CD8+ T cells from PBMCs. These receptors were collected from a man younger than 35 in good health. Some clones in this sample may be carry-over from other donors' samples.

The chain couples TRBV5-6 to TRBJ2-5, with D possibly TRBD1 on 6 matching bases. This CDR3 is built from 17 residues. CDR1 is SGHDT, CDR2 YYEEEE, per germline. V shed 5 bases and J shed 1 base, with 21 bases lying between them. The CDR3 here is CASRYRELVGSQETQYF. DNA for the CDR3: TGTGCCAGCAGGTACAGGGAGCTCGTGGGCAGCCAAGAGACCCAGTACTTC.

The chain is built from TRBV27 and TRBJ2-7; 7 bases line up with TRBD2. Trimming took 5 bases from V and 3 from J; bases not matched to a gene: 10. Per germline, CDR1 MNHEY and CDR2 SMNVEV (reference sequence). The CDR3 has 15 residues. The CDR3 protein is CASSRVRETYYEQYF. Here the CDR3 DNA reads TGTGCCAGCAGTCGCGTGCGGGAGACTTACTACGAGCAGTACTTC.

As concerns this clone: Other DNA sequences in the sample encode the same CDR3. The CDR3 sequence is CSVLGSSTDTQYF. The CDR3 nucleotides are TGCAGCGTTTTGGGCAGCAGCACAGATACGCAGTATTTT. The chain is built from TRBV29-1 and TRBJ2-3; D uncertain. Germline CDR1 is SQVTM and CDR2 is ANQGSEA. V lost 5 bases to trimming and J lost 0 bases, with 9 bases between them. The CDR3 totals 13 residues.

V is TRBV7-2 and J is TRBJ2-5; 13 bases fit TRBD2. Germline V gives CDR1 SGHTA, CDR2 FQGNSA. This CDR3 contains 16 residues. Trimming took 3 bases from V and 2 from J; bases not matched to a gene: 3. The CDR3 spells CASSLGLAGLQETQYF. In DNA form, the CDR3 reads TGTGCCAGCAGCTTGGGACTAGCGGGATTACAAGAGACCCAGTACTTC.

CDR3 in amino acids: CASSFNPAPHHNEQFF. CDR3 nucleotide sequence: TGTGCCAGCAGCTTTAATCCGGCTCCCCATCACAATGAGCAGTTCTTC. The chain has TRBV7-9 and TRBJ2-1; D gene unclear. The germline gives CDR1 SEHNR, CDR2 FQNEAQ (reference sequence). This CDR3 region has 16 residues. V lost 3 bases and J lost 5, with 17 bases in between.

The rearrangement links TRBV9 to TRBJ1-1; 8 bases agree with TRBD1. Germline CDR1 reads SGDLS; CDR2 reads YYNGEE. After removal of 3 bases from V and 4 bases from J, the junction contained 2 bases not matched to a gene. The CDR3 loop spans 13 amino acids. CDR3 in DNA: TGTGCCAGCAGCGAGGGACAGGCCACTGAAGCTTTCTTT. It is translated as CASSEGQATEAFF.

In this sample, this clone turned up a few times. The chain is built from TRBV27 and TRBJ2-2; possible D gene TRBD2, 7 bases. V dropped 3 bases and J dropped 6 bases, with 14 bases sitting between them. The CDR3 covers 15 residues. The V gene's germline CDR1 is MNHEY and CDR2 SMNVEV (reference sequence). CDR3 nucleotides: TGTGCCAGCAGTTTCGTGGGGGGGCCCGCCGGGGAGCTGTTTTTT. Translating it yields CASSFVGGPAGELFF.

This clone was found once. The V gene is TRBV28, the J gene TRBJ2-4; 8 bases map to TRBD1. V was clipped by 6 bases and J by 0 bases; unmatched bases: 13. CDR3 length: 18 residues. Per germline, CDR1 MDHEN and CDR2 SYDVKM. As DNA, the CDR3 is TGTGCCAGCAGACCGCCTTCACCCAGGGGGCCAGCCAAAAACATTCAGTACTTC. This codes for CASRPPSPRGPAKNIQYF.

The chain combines TRBV21-1 with TRBJ1-1. TRBV21-1 is deemed a pseudogene. The CDR3 consists of 13 residues. The CDR3 nucleotides are TGTGCCAGCAGCAAACTTAGTGGCACTGAAGCTTTCTTT. It encodes CASSKLSGTEAFF.